This T cell receptor beta chain was sequenced in a study of blood T cell repertoires in COVID-19. Study context: The origin of the acute and convalescent COVID-19 samples was the United States, Italy and Spain. From T cells, B-cell-depleted T cells, or PBMCs came the material, which was cDNA or gDNA.

Source study methods: Cell counts per sample came from amplifying reference gene primers. Assay used: immunoSEQ multiplex PCR; TCRdb lists only in-frame clones, some missing. Clone size and the V and J calls come from that table; the DNA yielded D and trimming. The sample includes about 190,000 clones, 85% seen only once; the top ten take about 4.9%. This CDR3 contains 14 residues. The V end lost 4 bases, the J end lost 7 bases, and 20 bases lay between the germline ends. Per the germline V gene, CDR1 is SQVTM and CDR2 is ANQGSEA. This sequence was found in a woman older than 75 with acute or convalescent COVID-19. The chain combines TRBV29-1 with TRBJ2-7; D might be TRBD1 (6 bases). Sequencing input: peripheral blood. CDR3 sequence reads: CSVGTARSLREQYF. DNA for the CDR3: TGCAGCGTTGGGACAGCCAGATCCTTGAGGGAGCAGTACTTC.